This TCR beta chain was recovered during a study of T cells in Graves' hyperthyroidism and ophthalmopathy (dated by TCRdb to between 2019 and 2020). At the level of the whole study: Peripheral blood samples were taken at the time of initial diagnosis, prior to any treatment. To identify distinguishing TCR V-J signatures, a discovery cohort of about a hundred patients was used, comprising 43 with Graves' ophthalmopathy and 57 with stable Graves' hyperthyroidism. An independent validation cohort of some 18 hyperthyroidism patients and approximately 15 patients who later progressed to ophthalmopathy tested prospective prediction of ophthalmopathy. The 90 or so discovery patients were randomly split 7:3 into training and test sets. In about 6 Graves' hyperthyroidism patients, the study also compared T-cell repertoires from thyroid tissue with T-cell repertoires from blood. After blood sampling, hyperthyroidism patients were treated with methimazole at a starting dose of 30 mg daily, and ophthalmopathy patients were treated with high-dose intravenous methylprednisolone. According to the paper, TCR Vbeta CDR3 sequencing was carried out on roughly 130 peripheral blood samples, which came from about 45 ophthalmopathy, about 75 hyperthyroidism and some 17 progressor patients.

The CDR3 measures 14 amino acids from cysteine to phenylalanine. Just the 42-base CDR3 DNA is kept, in frame starting at base 1. Relative to germline, V is 4 bases shorter and J is 4 bases shorter, with 13 bases between their ends. CDR1 and CDR2, looked up from the germline V gene, are MRHNA and SNTAGT. Overall study results and their limits: Blood samples also contained most of the expanded thyroid clonotypes (frequency above 0.001), which suggests that blood repertoires may reflect thyroid immune responses. A 13 V-J signature model separated ophthalmopathy from stable hyperthyroidism, with 87.88% sensitivity and 81.08% specificity in cross-validation and 80%/75% in testing. No statistical method was used to set the sample size in advance, and investigators knew the group allocation. During validation, the model predicted progression to ophthalmopathy a median of around 6 months ahead of onset, with almost 71% sensitivity and 72.22% specificity.

Ten or more counts support this clonotype. The target of this receptor is not known. No much larger clone exists at a distance of one base, and base qualities are not known. Ophthalmopathy patients had moderately to severely active disease, with a Clinical Activity Score of 3 or more, a NOSPECS grade of 4 or more, and a disease duration of less than 3 months. The study excluded patients with uncontrolled infections, other autoimmune diseases, pregnancy or lactation. Diagnoses relied on clinical symptoms, serum thyroxine and TRAb, thyroid ultrasound and orbital computed tomography. PBMCs were isolated from approximately 10 ml of fresh peripheral blood by Ficoll-Paque density gradient centrifugation. Trizol reagent was used to extract total RNA, and RNA quality was then checked on an Agilent 2100 Bioanalyzer. The TCR beta CDR3 regions were amplified from the RNA transcripts. A first-round RT-PCR of the TCR CDR3 used the HTBI primer set with the Qiagen OneStep RT-PCR kit. The libraries were constructed in a second round of multiplex PCR and then size-selected and purified. Sequencing of the libraries was done on an Illumina HiSeq2000 using paired-end 100 bp reads. The published analysis was carried out like this. SOAPnuke was used to process the raw data, with reads discarded if the reads contained adapters or uncalled bases, had a mean Phred below 15, or lacked an exact constant-primer or identifier match. High-quality paired reads were merged using COPE v1.2.5, and each unique nucleotide sequence was defined as a clonotype. Clonotypes were aligned to IMGT TRBV, TRBD and TRBJ reference segments using MiTCR v1.1. The analysis was restricted to V-J combinations with a frequency above 0.0001, which together covered 98% to 99.2% of the repertoires. A TCS score was defined as the ratio between F50 (clonal expansion) and ExV (chaos), using BLOSUM62-based TCRdist between CDR3 peptides within each V-J. Welch's t-statistics and random forest reduced around 550 V-J features to roughly 13, which were used in a naive Bayes classifier (R e1071). In TCRdb, the public reads were trimmed at Q25 with fastp and aligned with MiXCR, with productive beta chains retained. Each entry merges the rows of one CDR3 protein and shows their most common DNA and genes. TCRdb assigned the V and J calls; the authors' analysis was not used. This sample gives 240,000 or so distinct CDR3 sequences in total; about a sixth of them show up just once. Around 28% of the sample comes from the top ten.

The chain was built from TRBV6-4 and TRBJ1-1; the best D guess is TRBD1, with 6 bases matching. The sequence came from a woman under 30 with Graves' ophthalmopathy. The material sequenced was blood. In nucleotide form, the sequence is TGTGCCAGCAGTGCCCAACAGGGTGGCACTGAAGCTTTCTTT. This yields the protein CASSAQQGGTEAFF.